The TCR beta chain described here comes from a study of spatial heterogeneity in lung cancer. Study summary: More beta-chain than alpha-chain sequences were consistently detected.

Time point denoted: blood at routine non-recurrence follow-up after resection. Whole RNA obtained from tumor, nontumor lung or frozen PBMC underwent sequencing without sorting. This clonotype was observed many times. TCRdb passed the 5' RACE reads through MiXCR, listing each CDR3 protein once. The sample lists 45,000 to 50,000 distinct CDR3 sequences, about 11% occurring once. J was trimmed by 7 bases and V by 0 bases; bases with no gene match: 6. Germline loops: CDR1 SGHTA, CDR2 FQGNSA. CDR3 length: 15 amino acids. Source: PBMCs, taken at follow-up. The V call is TRBV7-2, the J call TRBJ2-1; TRBD2 aligns across 7 bases. This sequence originates from a male donor with early-stage non-small cell lung cancer. The CDR3 region has the DNA TGTGCCAGCAGCTTAGCGGGGGGGTTCTTGAATGAGCAGTTCTTC. This codes for CASSLAGGFLNEQFF. The full variable domain, its missing parts supplied by reference TRBV7-2 and TRBJ2-1, is GAGVSQSPSNKVTEKGKDVELRCDPISGHTALYWYRQSLGQGLEFLIYFQGNSAPDKSGLPSDRFSAERTGGSVSTLTIQRTQQEDSAVYLCASSLAGGFLNEQFFGPGTRLTVL.